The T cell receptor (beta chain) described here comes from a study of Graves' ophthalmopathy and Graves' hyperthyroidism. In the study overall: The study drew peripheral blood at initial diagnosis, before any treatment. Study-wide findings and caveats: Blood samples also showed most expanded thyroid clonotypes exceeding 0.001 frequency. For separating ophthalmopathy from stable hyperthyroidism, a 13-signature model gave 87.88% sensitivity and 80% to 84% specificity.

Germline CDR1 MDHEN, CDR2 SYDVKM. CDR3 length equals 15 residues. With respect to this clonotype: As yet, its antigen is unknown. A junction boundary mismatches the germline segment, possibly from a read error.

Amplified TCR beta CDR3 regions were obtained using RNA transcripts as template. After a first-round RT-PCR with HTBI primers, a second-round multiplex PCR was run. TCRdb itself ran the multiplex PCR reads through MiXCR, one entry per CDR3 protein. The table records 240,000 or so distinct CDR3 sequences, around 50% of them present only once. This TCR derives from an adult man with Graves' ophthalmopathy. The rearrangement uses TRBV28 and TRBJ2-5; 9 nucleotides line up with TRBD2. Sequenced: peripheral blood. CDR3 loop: CASSTLAGVRETRYF. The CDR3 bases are TGTGCCAGCAGTACCTTAGCGGGAGTGCGAGAGACCCGGTACTTC.